The 6 T cell receptor beta chains below were found in one sample sequenced in a study of T-cell memory formation after mild COVID-19. TCRdb reanalysed the 5' RACE reads using MiXCR and keeps one entry per CDR3 protein. The sample lists about 90,000 distinct CDR3 sequences, about 13% occurring once. The specimen was PBMCs or a T cell subset sorted from them (not recorded which). The source of these receptors is an adult woman who had mild COVID-19 (a few samples of this study predate the infection). Cell type and time point are not known.

Points on this clonotype: A much larger clone differs by one base, so this may be a read error. The V and J genes are TRBV5-1 and TRBJ2-5, with D possibly called TRBD1 or TRBD2 (5 bases each). CDR3 length: 13 residues. Trimming shortened V by 7 bases and J by 5 bases, and 15 bases separated the two germline ends. Germline lookup yields CDR1 SGHRS and CDR2 YFSETQ. CDR3 loop: CASAPGPGETQYF. The CDR3, as DNA: TGCGCCAGCGCACCGGGACCAGGGGAGACCCAGTACTTC.

The chain links TRBV11-3 to TRBJ2-3; perhaps TRBD2 as D (5 bases). The V gene lost 2 bases and the J gene lost 5 bases, with 11 bases spanning the gap. The CDR3 has 14 amino acids. Germline CDR1 reads SGHNT; CDR2 reads YENEEA. The CDR3, as DNA: TGTGCCAGCAGCTTAATCCCCCGGGGAGATACGCAGTATTTT. Translating it yields CASSLIPRGDTQYF.

A few counts support this clonotype. This chain uses TRBV7-8 with TRBJ1-2, with a weak D call TRBD1 (5 bases). Looked up from germline, CDR1 is SGHVS and CDR2 is FQNEAQ. Between the trimmed V and J ends, which lost 4 bases and 8 bases, there was a span of 14 bases. This CDR3 spans 13 amino acids. The CDR3 DNA follows: TGTGCCAGCAGCTGGAAGACAGACGACGGCTACACCTTC. Translation: CASSWKTDDGYTF.

The chain is built from TRBV12-3 or TRBV12-4 and TRBJ2-2, with TRBD1 identical over 9 bases. Trimming at V came to 4 bases and at J to 6 bases, leaving 9 bases not matched to a gene. CDR3 length: 16 residues. CDR3 bases: TGTGCCAGCAGTTACCGGACAGGGGTTGGGGCCGGGGAGCTGTTTTTT. It encodes CASSYRTGVGAGELFF.

This chain connects TRBV29-1 to TRBJ2-7; D may be TRBD1 or TRBD2 (5 bases each). CDR1 and CDR2 (germline): SQVTM, ANQGSEA. V was cut by 6 bases and J by 6 bases, with 15 bases left in between. The CDR3 extends over 12 amino acids. CDR3 region: CSVSRGTGEQYF. The CDR3 DNA reads as TGCAGCGTCTCCAGAGGGACGGGCGAGCAGTACTTC.

The J gene is TRBJ2-3, the V gene TRBV7-3, with 11 bases aligning to TRBD2. CDR1 and CDR2 (germline): SGHTA, FQGTGA. The V and J ends lost 5 bases and 0 bases, in that order; junction bases with no gene match: 16. This CDR3 has 20 residues. The DNA for the CDR3 is TGTGCCAGCAGCAAAGGGGCCCTTTGGACTAGCGGGCAGAGCACAGATACGCAGTATTTT. Translation gives CASSKGALWTSGQSTDTQYF.